Below are 14 T cell receptor beta chains sequenced from a single sample in a study of multiple sclerosis patients with progressive multifocal leukoencephalopathy. Libraries were prepared by immunoSEQ multiplex PCR; TCRdb keeps only in-frame clonotypes and omits some of them. The sample lists about 31,000 clones; about nine tenths were seen once. Specified time point: time of PML onset. The sequenced sample was PBMCs, obtained from a patient treated with natalizumab. Source of these receptors: a woman in her thirties or forties with progressive multifocal leukoencephalopathy.

The chain links TRBV12-5 to TRBJ2-7, with no clear D. V was pared by 0 bases and J by 0 bases, with 6 bases between. Germline V gene data show CDR1 as LGHNT and CDR2 as FRNRAP. CDR3 length: 14 residues. DNA for the CDR3: TGTGCTAGTGGTTTGGTTCCTAGCTCCTACGAGCAGTACTTC. Its protein product is CASGLVPSSYEQYF. Together with reference TRBV12-5 and TRBJ2-7, the CDR3 gives the full variable domain: DARVTQTPRHKVTEMGQEVTMRCQPILGHNTVFWYRQTMMQGLELLAYFRNRAPLDDSGMPKDRFSAEMPDATLATLKIQPSEPRDSAVYFCASGLVPSSYEQYFGPGTRLTVT.

V gene TRBV18 combines with J gene TRBJ1-5, with unresolved D. Germline CDR1 reads KGHSH; CDR2 reads LQKENI. The CDR3 sequence is 15 residues long. Trimming left V 2 bases short and J 2 bases short, with 10 bases between. In DNA form, the CDR3 reads TGTGCCAGCTCACCAGGCGGTTCGGGCAATCAGCCCCAGCATTTT. This sequence encodes CASSPGGSGNQPQHF.

Concerning this clone: The junction and the germline gene differ at one end; a read error may be behind it. The rearrangement joins TRBV7-7 to TRBJ2-1; TRBD1 matches 8 bases. The CDR3 has 15 residues. The germline V gene encodes CDR1 SSHAT and CDR2 FNYEAQ (reference sequence). CDR3 in DNA: TGTGCTAGCAGCTTATCATTTGGACAGGGCAATGAGCAGTTCTTC. This codes for CASSLSFGQGNEQFF.

V and J are TRBV28 and TRBJ2-7; tentative D call: TRBD1 (6 bases). Germline lookup yields CDR1 MDHEN and CDR2 SYDVKM. This CDR3 is built from 16 residues. Trimming stripped 4 bases from V and 4 bases from J, with 20 bases between. The CDR3 loop is CASSSLPGARKYEQYF. As DNA, the CDR3 is TGTGCCAGCAGTTCACTCCCAGGGGCGCGAAAGTACGAGCAGTACTTC.

V is TRBV29-1 and J is TRBJ2-5; 7 bases fit TRBD1. V lost 4 bases and J lost 4; bases outside the gene matches: 6. Germline V gene data show CDR1 as SQVTM and CDR2 as ANQGSEA. The CDR3 loop spans 13 amino acids. CDR3 in DNA: TGCAGCGTTGGACAGGGTGGGCGAGAGACCCAGTACTTC. It yields the protein CSVGQGGRETQYF.

This rearrangement joins TRBV11-3 to TRBJ2-1; D gene unclear. The CDR3 runs 12 residues. Germline-derived CDR1 and CDR2 are SGHNT and YENEEA. The V and J ends lost 5 bases and 8 bases respectively, with 10 bases between them. The CDR3 protein is CASSPRAHEQFF. Written as DNA, the CDR3 is TGTGCCAGCAGCCCTCGAGCCCATGAGCAGTTCTTC.

The rearrangement links TRBV7-8 to TRBJ2-3, with 8 bases that match TRBD2. CDR3 size: 16 residues. CDR1 SGHVS and CDR2 FQNEAQ come from the germline V gene. Germline trimming cut 8 bases from V and 2 bases from J; bases unmatched to any gene: 12. In nucleotides, the CDR3 is TGTGCCAGCCTCCCGGCGGTAGCGGGAATCACAGATACGCAGTATTTT. Encoded protein: CASLPAVAGITDTQYF.

This rearrangement joins TRBV19 to TRBJ2-3; TRBD1 agrees at 8 bases. CDR3 length equals 14 residues. Trimming at V came to 10 bases and at J to 1 base, leaving 7 bases not matched to a gene. Germline assignment: CDR1 LNHDA and CDR2 SQIVND (reference sequence). This CDR3 is CATHSGQGTDTQYF. CDR3 coding DNA: TGTGCCACGCACTCGGGACAGGGCACAGATACGCAGTATTTT.

Only a few counts were recorded for this clone. This sequence joins TRBV25-1 and TRBJ2-7, with TRBD1 identical over 7 bases. The CDR3 has 13 amino acids. After removal of 6 bases from V and 4 bases from J, the junction contained 6 bases not matched to a gene. Germline V lookup: CDR1 MGHDK, CDR2 SYGVNS. CDR3 nucleotides: TGTGCCAGCAGCAGGGGGTGGCCATACGAGCAGTACTTC. Protein product: CASSRGWPYEQYF.

Remarks on this clone: One end of the junction varies from germline; a read error may be responsible. The chain carries TRBV7-3 and TRBJ2-1; TRBD2 agrees at 9 bases. Per the germline V gene, CDR1 is SGHTA and CDR2 is FQGTGA. This CDR3 has 13 residues. CDR3 DNA: TGTACCAGCAGCTCCGGGACTAGCTATGAGCAGTTCTTC. It codes for CTSSSGTSYEQFF.

The chain is built from TRBV7-2 and TRBJ1-2; a possible D gene is TRBD1 (6 bases). The CDR3 loop spans 16 amino acids. Germline V gene sequence: CDR1 SGHTA, CDR2 FQGNSA. V dropped 5 bases and J dropped 3 bases, with 19 bases sitting between them. CDR3: CASSPGQGRVDYGYTF. In nucleotides, the CDR3 is TGTGCCAGCAGCCCTGGCCAGGGGAGGGTGGACTATGGCTACACCTTC.

The chain links TRBV28 to TRBJ1-5; 10 bases match TRBD1. The CDR3 runs 16 residues. The junction had 10 bases not matched to a gene; V was cut back by 5 bases and J by 6 bases. Germline loops: CDR1 MDHEN, CDR2 SYDVKM. The chain's CDR3 is CASSGGGTGAVQPQHF. CDR3 sequence (DNA): TGTGCCAGCAGTGGGGGAGGGACAGGGGCGGTTCAGCCCCAGCATTTT. The full variable domain, rest sourced from reference TRBV28 and TRBJ1-5, is DVKVTQSSRYLVKRTGEKVFLECVQDMDHENMFWYRQDPGLGLRLIYFSYDVKMKEKGDIPEGYSVSREKKERFSLILESASTNQTSMYLCASSGGGTGAVQPQHFGDGTRLSIL.

This clone was counted once. The V gene is TRBV7-2, the J gene TRBJ2-5; TRBD2 matches 11 bases. The CDR3 has 16 amino acids. Germline loops: CDR1 SGHTA, CDR2 FQGNSA. Losses at the gene ends were 5 bases for V and 1 base for J; bases not matched to a gene: 6. CDR3 DNA: TGTGCCAGCAGCCCGAGGACTAGCGGGCTCCAAGAGACCCAGTACTTC. It translates to CASSPRTSGLQETQYF.

This chain's CDR3 is CASSQDSEEAFF. As DNA, the CDR3 is TGTGCCAGCAGCCAAGACAGCGAGGAAGCTTTCTTT. The chain carries TRBV5-6 and TRBJ1-1, with D maybe TRBD1 (5 bases). Germline V CDR1 and CDR2: SGHDT, YYEEEE. V lost 4 bases to trimming and J lost 8 bases, with 12 bases between them. The CDR3 runs to 12 residues.